This T cell receptor (beta chain) was captured in a study of cytomegalovirus exposure and HLA in healthy donors. Whole-study findings and limits: Rare sequences made up most TCRs, while some public TCRs were found in many donors.

Concerning this clone: Its antigen is undetermined.

V dropped 5 bases and J dropped 1 base, with 20 bases sitting between them. CDR3 size: 16 residues. Germline assignment: CDR1 GTSNPN and CDR2 SVGIG (reference sequence). The PCR contained 60 Vbeta and 13 Jbeta primers. Some clones are missing from TCRdb's copy, which holds only in-frame ones; the method was immunoSEQ multiplex PCR. The profile shows fewer than 120,000 clones, approximately 79% of them singletons. This clonotype was sampled from a man aged 25-40 years in good health and CMV-seropositive. The sequencing sample was made of PBMCs. This chain links TRBV30 with TRBJ1-2; the D gene is possibly TRBD1 (6 bases). The DNA for the CDR3 is TGTGCCTGGGGGGGCCAAAAAACCCCAAGTAACTATGGCTACACCTTC. Its protein product is CAWGGQKTPSNYGYTF.